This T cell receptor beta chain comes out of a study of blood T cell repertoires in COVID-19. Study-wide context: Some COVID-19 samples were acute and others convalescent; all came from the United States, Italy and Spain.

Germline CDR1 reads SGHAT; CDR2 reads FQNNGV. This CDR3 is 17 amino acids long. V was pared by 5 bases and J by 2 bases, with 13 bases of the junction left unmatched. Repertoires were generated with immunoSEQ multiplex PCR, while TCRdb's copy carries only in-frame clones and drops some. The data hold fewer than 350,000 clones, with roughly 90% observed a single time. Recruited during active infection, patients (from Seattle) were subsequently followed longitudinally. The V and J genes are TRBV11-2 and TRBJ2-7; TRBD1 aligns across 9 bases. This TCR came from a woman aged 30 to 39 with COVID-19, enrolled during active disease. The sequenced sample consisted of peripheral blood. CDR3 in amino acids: CASSTPESDRGAYEQYF. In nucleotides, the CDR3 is TGTGCCAGCAGCACACCGGAGTCGGACAGGGGTGCCTACGAGCAGTACTTC.